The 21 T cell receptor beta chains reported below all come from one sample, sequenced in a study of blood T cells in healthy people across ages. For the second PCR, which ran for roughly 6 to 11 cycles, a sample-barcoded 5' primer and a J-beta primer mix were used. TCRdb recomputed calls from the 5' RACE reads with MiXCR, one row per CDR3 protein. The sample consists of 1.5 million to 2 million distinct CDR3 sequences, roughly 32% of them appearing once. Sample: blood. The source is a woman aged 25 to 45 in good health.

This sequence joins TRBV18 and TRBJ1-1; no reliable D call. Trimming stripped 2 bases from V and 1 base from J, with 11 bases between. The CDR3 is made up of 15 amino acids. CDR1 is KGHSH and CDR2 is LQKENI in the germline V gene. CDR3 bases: TGTGCCAGCTCACCATCAGATTTAGGGAACACTGAAGCTTTCTTT. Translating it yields CASSPSDLGNTEAFF.

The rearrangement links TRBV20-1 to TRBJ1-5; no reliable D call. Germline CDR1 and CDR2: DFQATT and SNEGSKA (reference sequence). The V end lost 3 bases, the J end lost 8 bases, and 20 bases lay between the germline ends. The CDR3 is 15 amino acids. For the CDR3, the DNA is TGCAGTGCTAGTATTCTGGAAACCCTAGGCGAGCCCCAGCATTTT. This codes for CSASILETLGEPQHF.

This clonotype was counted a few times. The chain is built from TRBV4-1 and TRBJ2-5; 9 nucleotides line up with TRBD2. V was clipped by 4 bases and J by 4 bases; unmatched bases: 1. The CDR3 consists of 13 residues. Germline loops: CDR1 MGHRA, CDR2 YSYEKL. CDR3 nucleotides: TGCGCCAGCAGCCGGACTAGCGCAGAGACCCAGTACTTC. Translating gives CASSRTSAETQYF.

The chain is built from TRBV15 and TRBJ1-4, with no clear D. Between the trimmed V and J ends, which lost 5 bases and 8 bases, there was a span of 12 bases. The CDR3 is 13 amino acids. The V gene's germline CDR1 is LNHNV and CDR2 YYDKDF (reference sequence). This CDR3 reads CATSDWADEKLFF. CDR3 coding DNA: TGTGCCACCAGCGACTGGGCCGACGAAAAACTGTTTTTT.

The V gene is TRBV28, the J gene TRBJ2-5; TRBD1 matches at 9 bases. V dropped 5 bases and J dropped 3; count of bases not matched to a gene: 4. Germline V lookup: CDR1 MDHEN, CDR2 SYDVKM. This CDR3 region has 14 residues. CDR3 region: CASSRTGVKETQYF. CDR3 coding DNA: TGTGCCAGCAGTAGGACAGGGGTAAAAGAGACCCAGTACTTC.

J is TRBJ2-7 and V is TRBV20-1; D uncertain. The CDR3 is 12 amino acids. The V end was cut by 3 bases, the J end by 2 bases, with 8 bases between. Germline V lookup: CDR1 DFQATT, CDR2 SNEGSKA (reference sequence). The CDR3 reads CSARDATYEQYF. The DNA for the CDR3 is TGCAGTGCTAGGGACGCCACCTACGAGCAGTACTTC.

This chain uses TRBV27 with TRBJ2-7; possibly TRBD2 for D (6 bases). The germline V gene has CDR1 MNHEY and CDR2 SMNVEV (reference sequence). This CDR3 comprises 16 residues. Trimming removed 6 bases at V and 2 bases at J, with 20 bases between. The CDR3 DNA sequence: TGTGCCAGCAGCCCTAGCGTCGGGACTCAGACCTACGAGCAGTACTTC. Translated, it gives CASSPSVGTQTYEQYF.

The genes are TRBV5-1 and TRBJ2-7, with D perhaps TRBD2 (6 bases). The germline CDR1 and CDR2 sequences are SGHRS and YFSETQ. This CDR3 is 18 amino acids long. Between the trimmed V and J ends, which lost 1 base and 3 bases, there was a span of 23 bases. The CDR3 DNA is TGCGCCAGCAGCTTGAGGTCGGGTAACCACGGAGGGAACTACGAGCAGTACTTC. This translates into CASSLRSGNHGGNYEQYF.

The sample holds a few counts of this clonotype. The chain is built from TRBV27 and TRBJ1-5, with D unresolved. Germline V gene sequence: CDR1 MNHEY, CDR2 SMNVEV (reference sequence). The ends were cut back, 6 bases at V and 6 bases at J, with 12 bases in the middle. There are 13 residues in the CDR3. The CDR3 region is CASRGQKSQPQHF. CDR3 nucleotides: TGTGCCAGCAGGGGCCAGAAAAGTCAGCCCCAGCATTTT.

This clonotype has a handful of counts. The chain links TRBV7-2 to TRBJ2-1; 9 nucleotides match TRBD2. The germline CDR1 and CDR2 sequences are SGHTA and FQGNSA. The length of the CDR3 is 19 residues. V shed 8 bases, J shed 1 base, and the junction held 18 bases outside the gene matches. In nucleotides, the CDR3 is TGTGCCAGCCGCCCTATGGCGAATAGCGGGAGAGGGTCCTACAATGAGCAGTTCTTC. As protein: CASRPMANSGRGSYNEQFF.

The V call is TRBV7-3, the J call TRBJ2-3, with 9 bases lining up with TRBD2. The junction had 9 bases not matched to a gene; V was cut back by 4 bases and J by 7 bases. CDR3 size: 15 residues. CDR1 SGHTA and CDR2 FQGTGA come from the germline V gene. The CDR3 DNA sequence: TGTGCCAGCAGCTCCGGGGCTAGCGGGGCACATACGCAGTATTTT. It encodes CASSSGASGAHTQYF.

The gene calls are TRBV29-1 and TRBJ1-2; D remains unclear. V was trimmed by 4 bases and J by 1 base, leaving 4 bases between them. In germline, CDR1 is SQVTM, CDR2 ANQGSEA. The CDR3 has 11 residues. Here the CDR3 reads CSVGSNYGYTF. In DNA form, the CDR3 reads TGCAGCGTTGGGAGTAACTATGGCTACACCTTC.

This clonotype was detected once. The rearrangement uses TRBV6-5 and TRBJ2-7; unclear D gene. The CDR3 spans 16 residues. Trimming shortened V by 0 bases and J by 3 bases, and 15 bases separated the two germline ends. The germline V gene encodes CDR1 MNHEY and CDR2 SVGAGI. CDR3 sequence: CASSYSGGLEIYEQYF. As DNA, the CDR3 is TGTGCCAGCAGTTACTCAGGTGGTCTAGAAATCTACGAGCAGTACTTC.

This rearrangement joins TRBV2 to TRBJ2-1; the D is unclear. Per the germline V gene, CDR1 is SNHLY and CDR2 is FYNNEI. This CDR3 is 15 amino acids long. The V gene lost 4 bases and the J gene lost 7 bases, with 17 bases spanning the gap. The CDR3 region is CASSGTDVSSNEQFF. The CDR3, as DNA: TGTGCCAGCAGTGGGACGGACGTGAGCTCTAATGAGCAGTTCTTC.

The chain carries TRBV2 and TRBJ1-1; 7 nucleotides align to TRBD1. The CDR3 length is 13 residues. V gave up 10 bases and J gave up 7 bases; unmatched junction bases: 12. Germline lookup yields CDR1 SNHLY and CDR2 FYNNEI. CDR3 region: CATSRYRGGEAFF. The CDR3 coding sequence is TGTGCCACAAGTCGTTACAGGGGTGGTGAAGCTTTCTTT.

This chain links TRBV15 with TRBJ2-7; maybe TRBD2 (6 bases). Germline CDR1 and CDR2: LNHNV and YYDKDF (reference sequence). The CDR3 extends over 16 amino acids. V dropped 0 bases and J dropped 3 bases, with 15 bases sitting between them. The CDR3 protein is CATSRDRAYGGYEQYF. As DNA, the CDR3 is TGTGCCACCAGCAGAGATCGCGCCTACGGGGGCTACGAGCAGTACTTC.

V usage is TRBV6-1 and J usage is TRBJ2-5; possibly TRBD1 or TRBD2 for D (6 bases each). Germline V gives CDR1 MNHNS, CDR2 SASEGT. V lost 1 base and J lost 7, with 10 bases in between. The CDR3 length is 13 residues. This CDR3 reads CASSEEGGGTQYF. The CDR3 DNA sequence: TGTGCCAGCAGTGAAGAGGGGGGAGGGACCCAGTACTTC.

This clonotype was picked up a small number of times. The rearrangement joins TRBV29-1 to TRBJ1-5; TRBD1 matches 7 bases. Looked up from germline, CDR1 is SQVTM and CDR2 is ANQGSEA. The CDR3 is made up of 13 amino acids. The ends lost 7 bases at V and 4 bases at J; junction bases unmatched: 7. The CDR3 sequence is CSATQGVNQPQHF. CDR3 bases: TGCAGCGCGACCCAGGGGGTGAATCAGCCCCAGCATTTT. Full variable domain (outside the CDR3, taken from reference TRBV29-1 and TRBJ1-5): SAVISQKPSRDICQRGTSLTIQCQVDSQVTMMFWYRQQPGQSLTLIATANQGSEATYESGFVIDKFPISRPNLTFSTLTVSNMSPEDSSIYLCSATQGVNQPQHFGDGTRLSIL.

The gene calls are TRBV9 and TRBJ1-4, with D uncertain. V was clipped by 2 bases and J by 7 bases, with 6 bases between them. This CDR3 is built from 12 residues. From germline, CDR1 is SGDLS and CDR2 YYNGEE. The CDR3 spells CASSVTGEKLFF. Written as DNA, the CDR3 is TGTGCCAGCAGCGTTACGGGTGAAAAACTGTTTTTT.

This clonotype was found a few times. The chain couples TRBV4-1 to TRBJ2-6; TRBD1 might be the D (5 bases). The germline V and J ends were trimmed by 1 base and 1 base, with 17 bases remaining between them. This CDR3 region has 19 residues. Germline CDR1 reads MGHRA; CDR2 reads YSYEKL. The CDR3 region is CASSQGGLKGPSGANVLTF. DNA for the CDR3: TGCGCCAGCAGCCAAGGGGGTCTCAAGGGGCCGTCTGGGGCCAACGTCCTGACTTTC.

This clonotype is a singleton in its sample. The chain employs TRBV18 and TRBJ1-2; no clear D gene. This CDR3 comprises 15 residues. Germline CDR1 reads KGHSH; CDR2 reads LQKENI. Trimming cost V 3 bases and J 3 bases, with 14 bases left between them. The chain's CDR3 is CASSPVQAGDYGYTF. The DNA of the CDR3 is TGTGCCAGCTCACCGGTCCAGGCTGGGGACTATGGCTACACCTTC.